The clone carrying this T cell receptor (beta chain) was observed a single time. The table came from immunoSEQ multiplex PCR; TCRdb's copy has only in-frame clones and leaves some out. The table records 300,000 to 400,000 clones, more than 75% of them present only once. Trimming left V 1 base short and J 7 bases short, with 11 bases between. CDR3 size: 13 residues. CDR1 SGHRS and CDR2 YFSETQ come from the germline V gene. This sample stems from a study of blood T cell repertoires in COVID-19. Sequenced sample: peripheral blood. This clonotype was obtained from a woman aged 18 to 35 who had recovered from COVID-19. This chain joins TRBV5-1 and TRBJ2-5; tentative D call: TRBD2 (6 bases). The CDR3 region is CASSLYPGGTQYF. DNA for the CDR3: TGCGCCAGCAGCTTGTACCCCGGGGGGACCCAGTACTTC.